These 10 T cell receptor beta chains share one sample of origin, sequenced in a study of blood T cell repertoires in COVID-19. Measured with immunoSEQ multiplex PCR; TCRdb has only the in-frame clones, and not every one. In the table there are 200,000 to 250,000 clones, approximately 83% of which are singletons. The sequencing sample was made of peripheral blood. The source is a woman aged 25 to 39 who had recovered from COVID-19.

This clone was counted only a few times. This chain uses TRBV6-4 with TRBJ1-2; D not certain. The V end lost 2 bases, the J end lost 5 bases, and 21 bases lay between the germline ends. CDR3 length: 17 residues. Per germline, CDR1 MRHNA and CDR2 SNTAGT. CDR3 sequence: CASSDSFSSNYSYGYTF. CDR3 DNA sequence: TGTGCCAGCAGTGACAGCTTTAGCTCTAACTATTCATATGGCTACACCTTC.

The chain recombines TRBV10-3 with TRBJ2-1; 11 bases are shared with TRBD2. Trimming cost V 3 bases and J 9 bases; bases outside gene matches: 13. The CDR3 has 17 amino acids. Germline-derived CDR1 and CDR2 are ENHRY and SYGVKD. The CDR3 coding sequence is TGTGCCATCAGTGAAATATCGGGACTAGCGGCGATCGGTGAGCAGTTCTTC. Translating gives CAISEISGLAAIGEQFF.

The rearrangement links TRBV13 to TRBJ1-1, with 10 bases matching TRBD1. The CDR3 is made up of 16 amino acids. V lost 5 bases, J lost 5 bases, and 11 bases stayed unmatched. CDR1 is PRHDT and CDR2 is FYEKMQ in the germline V gene (reference sequence). As DNA, the CDR3 is TGTGCCAGCAGCATAGAACGGACAGGGGGGGGGACTGAAGCTTTCTTT. Its translation is CASSIERTGGGTEAFF.

The chain recombines TRBV6-4 with TRBJ2-1; TRBD1 matches 8 bases. This CDR3 is 16 amino acids long. Germline V lookup: CDR1 MRHNA, CDR2 SNTAGT. Losses at the gene ends were 1 base for V and 2 bases for J; bases not matched to a gene: 4. DNA of the CDR3: TGTGCCAGCAGTGACTTGGGGACAGGCCCCTACAATGAGCAGTTCTTC. Residues: CASSDLGTGPYNEQFF.

The chain combines TRBV11-3 with TRBJ2-7; 10 bases map to TRBD1. Germline loops: CDR1 SGHNT, CDR2 YENEEA. V dropped 6 bases and J dropped 4; count of bases not matched to a gene: 9. There are 15 residues in the CDR3. The CDR3 DNA sequence: TGTGCCAGCAGGCCCGGGACAGGGGAAATGTACGAGCAGTACTTC. As protein: CASRPGTGEMYEQYF.

J is TRBJ2-5 and V is TRBV19; 11 bases agree with TRBD1. V shed 5 bases, J shed 5 bases, and the junction held 7 bases outside the gene matches. Germline V CDR1 and CDR2: LNHDA, SQIVND (reference sequence). The CDR3 has 15 amino acids. This CDR3 reads CASSWTGGRRETQYF. The CDR3 region has the DNA TGTGCCAGTAGTTGGACAGGGGGCCGCCGGGAGACCCAGTACTTC.

This chain links TRBV19 with TRBJ2-3; the D is unclear. Germline CDR1 is LNHDA and CDR2 is SQIVND (reference sequence). With 5 bases removed from V and 2 bases from J, the gap between germline ends came to 5 bases. CDR3 length equals 12 residues. Written as DNA, the CDR3 is TGTGCCAGTAGTCCCCACACAGATACGCAGTATTTT. Its translation is CASSPHTDTQYF. Together with reference TRBV19 and TRBJ2-3, the CDR3 gives the full variable domain: DGGITQSPKYLFRKEGQNVTLSCEQNLNHDAMYWYRQDPGQGLRLIYYSQIVNDFQKGDIAEGYSVSREKKESFPLTVTSAQKNPTAFYLCASSPHTDTQYFGPGTRLTVL.

The chain joins TRBV6-5 to TRBJ2-7; 10 nucleotides match TRBD1. J gave up 5 bases and V 0 bases, and 1 base lay outside the gene matches. This CDR3 spans 14 amino acids. Per germline, CDR1 MNHEY and CDR2 SVGAGI. CDR3 region: CASSYSGTGDEQYF. As DNA, the CDR3 is TGTGCCAGCAGTTACTCCGGGACAGGGGACGAGCAGTACTTC.

The V gene is TRBV6-5, the J gene TRBJ2-2; D is unresolved. Germline V gives CDR1 MNHEY, CDR2 SVGAGI. Trimming took 5 bases from V and 6 from J, leaving 7 bases between them. CDR3 length: 12 amino acids. Here the CDR3 reads CASSPRSGELFF. In DNA form, the CDR3 reads TGTGCCAGCAGTCCCCGGTCCGGGGAGCTGTTTTTT.

The chain combines TRBV11-2 with TRBJ2-1; D unresolved. CDR1 is SGHAT and CDR2 is FQNNGV in the germline V gene. V was clipped by 6 bases and J by 8 bases, with 8 bases between them. The CDR3 runs to 11 residues. The CDR3 DNA sequence: TGTGCCAGCAGGGCGGCGGATGAGCAGTTCTTC. Its protein product is CASRAADEQFF.